This T cell receptor beta chain comes out of a study of T cells in women clearing cervical HPV infection. Background on the study: Controls gave blood once infection was undetectable; cases at lesion identification.

General study points: Associations may precede or follow infection; HPV-specific or memory T cells were not isolated. TRBV6-7 relative abundance averaged roughly 0.099% in cases and 0.15% to 0.2% in controls.

Assay: immunoSEQ multiplex PCR; the TCRdb copy retains only in-frame clones and omits some. The sample features about 19,000 clones, with approximately 16% in its top ten. The CDR3 consists of 19 residues. The J segment lost 2 bases and the V segment lost 4 bases, leaving 17 bases of the junction unmatched. The germline gives CDR1 LGHNA, CDR2 YNFKEQ. On this clone: Its antigen is undetermined. Read data end 3 residues before the CDR3 end; the end is taken from the germline J gene.

All participants had a single incident cervical HPV16 infection, and prevalent HPV16 infections were excluded. This chain uses TRBV4-2 with TRBJ2-3; TRBD2 aligns across 8 bases. Sequencing was done on a sample of blood buffy coat. The sequence derives from a woman aged 18 to 75 with a cervical HPV16 infection that either progressed to CIN3+ or cleared (not recorded which). Incomplete CDR3 DNA: TGTGCCAGCAGCCCCCTCGGGACTAGAGAGTTCGAGCCCACAGATACG. Its translation is CASSPLGTREFEPTDT. The full CDR3 reads CASSPLGTREFEPTDTQYF.